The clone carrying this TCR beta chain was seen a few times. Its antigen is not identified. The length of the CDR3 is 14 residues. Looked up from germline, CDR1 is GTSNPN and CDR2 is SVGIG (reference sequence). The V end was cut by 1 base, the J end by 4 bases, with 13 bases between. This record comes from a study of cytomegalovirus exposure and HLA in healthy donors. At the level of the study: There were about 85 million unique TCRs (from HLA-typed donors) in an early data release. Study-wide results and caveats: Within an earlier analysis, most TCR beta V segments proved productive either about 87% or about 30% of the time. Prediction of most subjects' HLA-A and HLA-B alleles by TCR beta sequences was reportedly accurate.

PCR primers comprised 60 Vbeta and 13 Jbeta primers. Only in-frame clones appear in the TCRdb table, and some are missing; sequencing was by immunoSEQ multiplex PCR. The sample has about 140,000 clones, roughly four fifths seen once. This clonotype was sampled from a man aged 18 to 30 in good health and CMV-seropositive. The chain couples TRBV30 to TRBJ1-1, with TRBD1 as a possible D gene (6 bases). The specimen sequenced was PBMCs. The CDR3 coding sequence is TGTGCCTGGAGTGCCCAGGGGCTGGGCACTGAAGCTTTCTTT. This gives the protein CAWSAQGLGTEAFF.